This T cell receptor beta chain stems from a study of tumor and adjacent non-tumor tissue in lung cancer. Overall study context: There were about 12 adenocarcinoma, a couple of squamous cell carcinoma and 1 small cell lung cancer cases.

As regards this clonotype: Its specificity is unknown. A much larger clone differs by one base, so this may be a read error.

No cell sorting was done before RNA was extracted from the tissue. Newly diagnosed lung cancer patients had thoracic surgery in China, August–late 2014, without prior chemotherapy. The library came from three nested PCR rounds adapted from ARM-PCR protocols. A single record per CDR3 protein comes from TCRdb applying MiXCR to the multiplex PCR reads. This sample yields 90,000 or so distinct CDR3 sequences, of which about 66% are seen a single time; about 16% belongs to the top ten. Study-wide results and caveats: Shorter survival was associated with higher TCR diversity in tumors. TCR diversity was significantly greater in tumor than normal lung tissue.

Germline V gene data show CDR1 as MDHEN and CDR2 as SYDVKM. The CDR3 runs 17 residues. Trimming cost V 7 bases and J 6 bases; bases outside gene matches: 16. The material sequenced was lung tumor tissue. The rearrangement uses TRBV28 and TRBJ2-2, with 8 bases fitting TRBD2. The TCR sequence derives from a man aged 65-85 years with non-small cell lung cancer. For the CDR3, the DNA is TGTGCCAGCACCGCTCGGCGGGGGGCCCTAAACTCCGGGGAGCTGTTTTTT. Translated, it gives CASTARRGALNSGELFF.